The 25 T cell receptor beta chains given below trace back to one sample, sequenced in a study of neurological immune-mediated disorders. Each CDR3 protein gets one entry after TCRdb re-called the 5' RACE reads with MiXCR. The sample lists about 38,000 distinct CDR3 sequences; 7% to 8.5% were seen once. Sequences were obtained from CD4+ T cells from blood. The receptors were sampled from a man aged 45-65 years in good health.

This clonotype was detected ten times or more. The chain couples TRBV20-1 to TRBJ2-2; 9 bases line up with TRBD1. V trimming: 6 bases; J trimming: 0 bases; junction bases outside the gene matches: 14. This CDR3 is 18 amino acids long. Germline values: CDR1 DFQATT, CDR2 SNEGSKA (reference sequence). The CDR3 reads CSALSGTGMVSNTGELFF. The CDR3 DNA reads TGCAGTGCCCTCTCCGGGACAGGGATGGTCTCGAACACCGGGGAGCTGTTTTTT.

There are many counts of this clonotype. This chain links TRBV6-6 with TRBJ2-3; the D gene is possibly TRBD1 (6 bases). The CDR3 extends over 13 amino acids. V lost 4 bases and J lost 4, with 9 bases in between. The germline gives CDR1 MNHNY, CDR2 SVGAGI (reference sequence). CDR3 amino acids: CASSSPGADTQYF. The CDR3, as DNA: TGTGCCAGCAGTTCTCCAGGGGCAGATACGCAGTATTTT.

This chain uses TRBV11-1 with TRBJ2-1, with TRBD2 matching over 12 bases. This CDR3 spans 18 amino acids. Germline V gene data show CDR1 as SGHAT and CDR2 as FQDESV (reference sequence). V was pared by 5 bases and J by 5 bases, with 13 bases of the junction left unmatched. For the CDR3, the DNA is TGTGCCAGCAGCAACCGACTAGCGGGAGCTTTTCGCCACAATGAGCAGTTCTTC. Protein product: CASSNRLAGAFRHNEQFF.

Relative to its sample, this clonotype is medium-sized (0.01 to 0.1%). CDR3 amino acids: CASSLASGEYEQYF. The CDR3 DNA reads TGCGCCAGCAGCTTGGCCAGCGGGGAGTACGAGCAGTACTTC. This chain connects TRBV5-1 to TRBJ2-7, with 7 bases identical to TRBD2. The CDR3 is 14 amino acids. Per germline, CDR1 SGHRS and CDR2 YFSETQ. The trim removed 0 bases at V and 4 bases at J, leaving 4 bases unmatched.

This clonotype appeared once. A much larger clone lies one base from this, so it may be a read error. The chain links TRBV18 to TRBJ2-1; TRBD2 matches 13 bases. This CDR3 is 14 amino acids long. The V gene's germline CDR1 is KGHSH and CDR2 LQKENI. In DNA form, the CDR3 reads TGTGCCAACTCACCACCACTAGCGGGAGGGGAGCAGTTCTTC. Its protein is CANSPPLAGGEQFF.

This clonotype has at least ten counts. This chain connects TRBV20-1 to TRBJ2-7; 11 nucleotides match TRBD1. CDR3 length equals 13 residues. V gave up 4 bases and J gave up 5 bases; unmatched junction bases: 4. CDR1 and CDR2 (germline): DFQATT, SNEGSKA (reference sequence). The CDR3 DNA is TGCAGTGCTATCCGGACAGGGGGCCACGAGCAGTACTTC. Translating gives CSAIRTGGHEQYF.

This clonotype was seen repeatedly, ten times or more. The genes are TRBV18 and TRBJ2-6; D tentatively fits TRBD1 or TRBD2 (5 bases each). Germline V gene lookup returns CDR1 KGHSH and CDR2 LQKENI. Trimming stripped 3 bases from V and 3 bases from J, with 12 bases between. The CDR3 covers 16 residues. This CDR3 reads CASSPSGPLGANVLTF. CDR3 nucleotide sequence: TGTGCCAGCTCACCGTCGGGACCGCTTGGGGCCAACGTCCTGACTTTC.

The chain joins TRBV5-1 to TRBJ2-2; D not certain. V was cut by 1 base and J by 2 bases, with 18 bases left in between. CDR3 length: 18 amino acids. CDR1 and CDR2 (germline): SGHRS, YFSETQ. CDR3: CASSLRPLGRANTGELFF. DNA of the CDR3: TGCGCCAGCAGCTTGCGTCCTCTCGGGCGAGCCAACACCGGGGAGCTGTTTTTT.

V is TRBV20-1 and J is TRBJ2-1, with 9 bases that match TRBD2. Per germline, CDR1 DFQATT and CDR2 SNEGSKA (reference sequence). With V trimmed by 1 base and J by 7 bases, 8 bases remained unmatched. The CDR3 has 15 amino acids. The CDR3 coding sequence is TGCAGTGCTAGAGCCTCAGCGGGAGGAAGGAATGAGCAGTTCTTC. Its translation: CSARASAGGRNEQFF.

This clonotype was detected many times. The V call is TRBV2, the J call TRBJ1-5, with 8 bases that match TRBD1. The CDR3 spans 15 residues. V lost 3 bases, J lost 3 bases, and 4 bases stayed unmatched. Germline V gives CDR1 SNHLY, CDR2 FYNNEI. The CDR3 region has the DNA TGTGCCAGCAGTGACCGGACAGGGAACAATCAGCCCCAGCATTTT. It translates to CASSDRTGNNQPQHF.

This clonotype was observed many times. The V call is TRBV20-1, the J call TRBJ2-1; either TRBD1 or TRBD2 may fit D (6 bases each). This CDR3 has 14 residues. V shed 6 bases and J shed 1 base, with 13 bases lying between them. Per germline, CDR1 DFQATT and CDR2 SNEGSKA (reference sequence). This CDR3 reads CSARWGASYNEQFF. Written as DNA, the CDR3 is TGCAGTGCCCGTTGGGGGGCTTCCTACAATGAGCAGTTCTTC.

This clonotype was seen repeatedly, ten times or more. The rearrangement links TRBV29-1 to TRBJ2-2; 10 nucleotides line up with TRBD1. Trimming cost V 5 bases and J 4 bases; bases outside gene matches: 1. CDR3 length equals 13 residues. From germline, CDR1 is SQVTM and CDR2 ANQGSEA. Here the CDR3 reads CSVRTGGTGELFF. The DNA of the CDR3 is TGCAGCGTTAGGACAGGGGGCACCGGGGAGCTGTTTTTT.

This clonotype was seen many times. The CDR3 DNA is TGTGCCAGCACCTTCGCAGGACAGGGGGTAAATCAGCCCCAGCATTTT. It yields the protein CASTFAGQGVNQPQHF. The J gene is TRBJ1-5, the V gene TRBV6-2 or TRBV6-3; 10 bases match TRBD1. The ends lost 7 bases at V and 4 bases at J; junction bases unmatched: 10. The germline gives CDR1 MNHEY, CDR2 SVGEGT. The CDR3 is 16 residues long.

This clonotype came up many times. The chain links TRBV29-1 to TRBJ2-5; D ambiguous. CDR1 is SQVTM and CDR2 is ANQGSEA in the germline V gene. This CDR3 spans 12 amino acids. V lost 4 bases to trimming and J lost 2 bases, with 8 bases between them. This chain's CDR3 is CSVGRAQETQYF. CDR3 bases: TGCAGCGTTGGTAGGGCGCAAGAGACCCAGTACTTC.

This clonotype came up many times. The chain has TRBV28 and TRBJ2-1, with D possibly matching TRBD2 (5 bases). This CDR3 comprises 16 residues. Trimming pared 8 bases from V and 6 bases from J, leaving 23 bases between. Germline V gene lookup returns CDR1 MDHEN and CDR2 SYDVKM. Here the CDR3 reads CASRNQPGMMGNEQFF. The CDR3 DNA sequence: TGTGCCAGCCGAAATCAGCCGGGGATGATGGGCAATGAGCAGTTCTTC.

This clonotype occurred many times. This chain uses TRBV20-1 with TRBJ2-7; tentative D call: TRBD1 (5 bases). Trimming took off 6 bases at V and 5 bases at J, with 14 bases between the two ends. Germline V gives CDR1 DFQATT, CDR2 SNEGSKA (reference sequence). The CDR3 covers 12 residues. The CDR3 nucleotides are TGCAGTGCCCGGACACCCGGTGACGAGCAGTACTTC. Translated, it gives CSARTPGDEQYF.

This chain connects TRBV5-1 to TRBJ1-5, with D possibly being TRBD1 (5 bases). The CDR3 contains 15 residues. Trimming removed 2 bases at V and 1 base at J, with 10 bases between. The germline V gene encodes CDR1 SGHRS and CDR2 YFSETQ. The CDR3: CASSFSGDSNQPQHF. The DNA for the CDR3 is TGCGCCAGCAGCTTCAGCGGGGACAGCAATCAGCCCCAGCATTTT.

This clonotype was found a few times. The chain links TRBV29-1 to TRBJ1-5, with TRBD1 matching over 7 bases. With V trimmed by 5 bases and J by 4 bases, 5 bases remained unmatched. This CDR3 spans 13 amino acids. Germline V lookup: CDR1 SQVTM, CDR2 ANQGSEA. The CDR3 spells CSVRQGLNQPQHF. CDR3 DNA: TGCAGCGTTCGACAGGGCCTTAATCAGCCCCAGCATTTT.

This clonotype has a count of ten or more. V and J are TRBV7-2 and TRBJ2-7, with D possibly being TRBD1 (6 bases). Trimming pared 1 base from V and 3 bases from J, leaving 10 bases between. The CDR3 length is 14 residues. Germline CDR1 and CDR2: SGHTA and FQGNSA. CDR3 protein: CASSLDRVGYEQYF. CDR3 bases: TGTGCCAGCAGCTTAGACAGGGTGGGCTACGAGCAGTACTTC.

The sample holds many counts of this clonotype. The genes are TRBV7-2 and TRBJ2-2; either TRBD1 or TRBD2 may supply D (5 bases each). This CDR3 has 15 amino acids. With 4 bases removed from V and 5 bases from J, the gap between germline ends came to 14 bases. Looked up from germline, CDR1 is SGHTA and CDR2 is FQGNSA. Here the CDR3 DNA reads TGTGCCAGCAGCTCAGCGCTAGGGGAGACCGGGGAGCTGTTTTTT. Amino acid sequence: CASSSALGETGELFF.

This clonotype showed up many times. This rearrangement joins TRBV20-1 to TRBJ2-7, with 8 positions matching TRBD1. The germline CDR1 and CDR2 sequences are DFQATT and SNEGSKA (reference sequence). V lost 6 bases and J lost 4; bases outside the gene matches: 5. This CDR3 has 12 residues. The CDR3 sequence: CSATTGGYEQYF. The CDR3 DNA follows: TGCAGTGCCACAACAGGGGGTTACGAGCAGTACTTC.

This clonotype was detected ten times or more. The chain joins TRBV27 to TRBJ2-2, with a possible D match to TRBD2 (5 bases). This CDR3 has 14 residues. Germline loops: CDR1 MNHEY, CDR2 SMNVEV (reference sequence). The germline V and J ends were trimmed by 2 bases and 5 bases, with 9 bases remaining between them. The CDR3 region is CASSLPPGTGELFF. CDR3 DNA sequence: TGTGCCAGCAGTTTACCCCCGGGGACCGGGGAGCTGTTTTTT.

This clonotype was seen at least ten times. The chain has TRBV20-1 and TRBJ2-1; D unclear. Germline V gene data show CDR1 as DFQATT and CDR2 as SNEGSKA (reference sequence). The V end lost 6 bases, the J end lost 8 bases, and 14 bases lay between the germline ends. The CDR3 sequence is 12 residues long. The CDR3 DNA reads as TGCAGTGCCCGAAGGCTAGTCGATGAGCAGTTCTTC. Protein sequence: CSARRLVDEQFF.

This clonotype was seen ten or more times. The rearrangement joins TRBV28 to TRBJ1-1; no firm D call. Trimming took off 6 bases at V and 0 bases at J, with 14 bases between the two ends. CDR3 length: 15 residues. CDR1 is MDHEN, CDR2 SYDVKM, per germline. The CDR3 is CASSPASDLNTEAFF. Written as DNA, the CDR3 is TGTGCCAGCAGCCCCGCGTCGGATTTGAACACTGAAGCTTTCTTT.

This clonotype was recorded at least ten times. The CDR3 DNA reads as TGTGCCAGCAGTTACTCGGGGACTAGGGAGACCCAGTACTTC. It translates to CASSYSGTRETQYF. V gene TRBV6-5 combines with J gene TRBJ2-5; 8 bases agree with TRBD2. This CDR3 contains 14 residues. J gave up 5 bases and V 0 bases, and 2 bases lay outside the gene matches. Germline values: CDR1 MNHEY, CDR2 SVGAGI.